The present TCR beta chain was sequenced within a study of T-cell memory formation after mild COVID-19. Overall study context: Largely donor-specific sequence clusters came from two donors.

As regards this clonotype: What it binds is unknown.

One entry per CDR3 protein results from TCRdb running MiXCR on the 5' RACE reads. The sample carries around 450,000 distinct CDR3 sequences, around 20% recorded once. This CDR3 region has 15 residues. Trimming took 5 bases from V and 1 from J, leaving 14 bases between them. CDR1 and CDR2 (germline): SEHNR, FQNEAQ (reference sequence). General study results and limits: Confirmation of SARS-CoV-2 specificity was lacking for second-wave clones peaking day 37.

This clonotype originated in an adult woman who had mild COVID-19 (a few samples of this study predate the infection). Cell type and time point are not known. The sequenced material came from PBMCs or a T cell subset sorted from them (not recorded which). The chain links TRBV7-9 to TRBJ1-1, with D tentatively TRBD1 (5 bases). In DNA, the CDR3 is TGTGCCAGCAGCCCCGCGACAGCCACGAACACTGAAGCTTTCTTT. This gives the protein CASSPATATNTEAFF.